The 19 T cell receptor beta chains reported below all come from one sample, sequenced in a study of T cell repertoires in cytomegalovirus infection. Antigens of these TCRs are unknown. Each CDR3 protein is one row after TCRdb ran MiXCR on the reads. This table has fewer than 850,000 distinct CDR3 sequences, just under 30% appearing once. The sequenced sample was cultured CD8+ T cells from PBMCs, obtained from culture after CMV antigen stimulation. All receptors derive from a human donor in good health (CMV status not recorded). Some clones in this sample may be carry-over from other donors' samples.

The J gene is TRBJ1-2, the V gene TRBV10-3; D is uncertain. CDR3 size: 11 residues. CDR1 and CDR2 from the germline V gene are ENHRY and SYGVKD. Between the trimmed V and J ends, which lost 6 bases and 5 bases, there was a span of 7 bases. The CDR3 coding sequence is TGTGCCATCAGGGCAGCTTATGGCTACACCTTC. This codes for CAIRAAYGYTF.

The table lists this clonotype with many counts. The CDR3 spells CASSLAMGYDEQFF. CDR3 nucleotide sequence: TGTGCCAGCAGCTTAGCGATGGGGTACGATGAGCAGTTCTTC. The V and J genes are TRBV7-2 and TRBJ2-1; D call uncertain. CDR3 size: 14 residues. Germline-derived CDR1 and CDR2 are SGHTA and FQGNSA. The V end lost 0 bases, the J end lost 8 bases, and 11 bases lay between the germline ends.

This clonotype was detected only a few times. The chain has TRBV12-3 or TRBV12-4 and TRBJ2-2; 8 positions match TRBD1. CDR3 length equals 14 residues. V trimming: 7 bases; J trimming: 5 bases; junction bases outside the gene matches: 6. The DNA for the CDR3 is TGTGCCAGCACAGGGCGGGACAGGACCGGGGAGCTGTTTTTT. As protein: CASTGRDRTGELFF.

The rearrangement joins TRBV6-2 or TRBV6-3 to TRBJ2-2; tentative D call: TRBD2 (5 bases). The germline V gene has CDR1 MNHEY and CDR2 SVGEGT. The V and J ends lost 5 bases and 4 bases respectively, with 11 bases between them. CDR3 length: 14 amino acids. The CDR3 spells CASSPSGFTGELFF. In DNA form, the CDR3 reads TGTGCCAGCAGTCCCTCGGGATTCACCGGGGAGCTGTTTTTT.

This clonotype appeared a few times. This chain uses TRBV12-5 with TRBJ2-3, with 11 bases aligning to TRBD2. The CDR3 contains 16 residues. Germline loops: CDR1 LGHNT, CDR2 FRNRAP. Trimming took 6 bases from V and 3 from J; bases not matched to a gene: 8. The CDR3: CASGYSGGVLTDTQYF. In DNA, the CDR3 is TGTGCTAGTGGCTATAGCGGGGGGGTTCTGACAGATACGCAGTATTTT. Variable domain in full (rest from reference TRBV12-5 and TRBJ2-3): DARVTQTPRHKVTEMGQEVTMRCQPILGHNTVFWYRQTMMQGLELLAYFRNRAPLDDSGMPKDRFSAEMPDATLATLKIQPSEPRDSAVYFCASGYSGGVLTDTQYFGPGTRLTVL.

The J gene is TRBJ1-2, the V gene TRBV20-1; D perhaps matches TRBD1 (5 bases). This CDR3 has 14 amino acids. CDR1 is DFQATT and CDR2 is SNEGSKA in the germline V gene (reference sequence). The V gene lost 0 bases and the J gene lost 4 bases, with 12 bases spanning the gap. This chain's CDR3 is CSARDLDTIYGYTF. The DNA of the CDR3 is TGCAGTGCTAGAGACTTGGACACGATCTATGGCTACACCTTC.

This clonotype has only a few counts. The chain uses TRBV27 and TRBJ1-4; tentatively, D is TRBD1 (5 bases). V was trimmed by 5 bases and J by 6 bases, leaving 19 bases between them. This CDR3 contains 16 residues. CDR1 and CDR2 from the germline V gene are MNHEY and SMNVEV (reference sequence). The CDR3 nucleotides read TGTGCCAGCAGTGCAACGCTCAGGGCGAGGGATGAAAAACTGTTTTTT. This codes for CASSATLRARDEKLFF.

Ten or more counts support this clonotype. Sequence at one end of the junction differs from germline and may be a read error. The chain links TRBV12-3 or TRBV12-4 to TRBJ1-5; D gene ambiguous. This CDR3 has 12 residues. The CDR3 sequence is CASSLVNQPQHF. CDR3 DNA sequence: TGTGCCAGCAGCTTAGTCAATCAGCCCCAGCATTTT.

The chain employs TRBV5-4 and TRBJ2-2; D gene uncertain. The CDR3 runs 10 residues. Germline V lookup: CDR1 SGHNT, CDR2 YYREEE (reference sequence). V was shortened by 10 bases and J by 6 bases, with 7 bases between the two germline ends. The CDR3 protein is CAYGAGELFF. CDR3 sequence (DNA): TGTGCCTACGGTGCCGGGGAGCTGTTTTTT.

This clonotype was seen a single time. This sequence joins TRBV19 and TRBJ2-1; 12 nucleotides line up with TRBD2. Germline V CDR1 and CDR2: LNHDA, SQIVND (reference sequence). The junction had 7 bases not matched to a gene; V was cut back by 8 bases and J by 8 bases. The CDR3 covers 14 residues. The CDR3 DNA follows: TGTGCCAGTTCCGCTAGCGGGGGGGATGATGAGCAGTTCTTC. Translation gives CASSASGGDDEQFF.

This clonotype appeared a few times. The rearrangement links TRBV9 to TRBJ1-6; TRBD1 aligns across 8 bases. Germline CDR1 reads SGDLS; CDR2 reads YYNGEE. J gave up 8 bases and V 5 bases, and 6 bases lay outside the gene matches. The length of the CDR3 is 14 residues. CDR3 sequence (DNA): TGTGCCAGCAGTACTGGACAGGGACATTCACCCCTCCACTTT. Translating gives CASSTGQGHSPLHF.

On this clonotype itself: A read error may be the cause here, since a much bigger clone is one base away. The chain joins TRBV7-8 to TRBJ2-7, with D uncertain. This CDR3 spans 15 amino acids. Per the germline V gene, CDR1 is SGHVS and CDR2 is FQNEAQ. The germline V and J ends were trimmed by 2 bases and 1 base, with 12 bases remaining between them. For the CDR3, the DNA is TGTGCCAGCAGCTTAATTCCCCGGAGTTCCTACGAGCAGTACGTC. Amino acids: CASSLIPRSSYEQYV.

This clonotype has only a few counts. The chain has TRBV12-5 and TRBJ1-1; D gene uncertain. With 5 bases removed from V and 7 bases from J, the gap between germline ends came to 5 bases. This CDR3 comprises 10 residues. Germline assignment: CDR1 LGHNT and CDR2 FRNRAP. CDR3 in amino acids: CASGPIEAFF. The CDR3 DNA follows: TGTGCTAGTGGTCCGATTGAAGCTTTCTTT.

This clonotype was detected a few times. This chain links TRBV27 with TRBJ2-7, with D perhaps TRBD1 (6 bases). Germline values: CDR1 MNHEY, CDR2 SMNVEV (reference sequence). The CDR3 is 13 amino acids. The V and J ends lost 5 bases and 4 bases respectively, with 12 bases between them. CDR3 region: CASSAGALYEQYF. The DNA for the CDR3 is TGTGCCAGCAGTGCAGGGGCCCTATACGAGCAGTACTTC.

This clonotype was found a few times. The V and J genes are TRBV15 and TRBJ2-1; 7 bases are shared with TRBD1. This CDR3 contains 17 residues. Germline assignment: CDR1 LNHNV and CDR2 YYDKDF (reference sequence). Trimming at V came to 4 bases and at J to 0 bases, leaving 9 bases not matched to a gene. The CDR3 protein is CATSTHPGTDSYNEQFF. DNA of the CDR3: TGTGCCACCAGCACCCATCCTGGGACAGACTCCTACAATGAGCAGTTCTTC.

This clonotype was detected a few times. The chain joins TRBV5-4 to TRBJ1-1; D unresolved. Germline values: CDR1 SGHNT, CDR2 YYREEE (reference sequence). V lost 5 bases and J 0 bases, leaving 14 bases between the germline ends. CDR3 length equals 15 residues. The DNA for the CDR3 is TGTGCCAGCAGTAATCACGGACGGATGAACACTGAAGCTTTCTTT. It codes for CASSNHGRMNTEAFF.

This clonotype was found many times. One end of the junction fails to match germline, which may point to a read error. This chain connects TRBV2 to TRBJ1-1; 9 bases align to TRBD1. This CDR3 has 14 residues. Germline loops: CDR1 SNHLY, CDR2 FYNNEI. The CDR3 DNA sequence: TGTGCCAGTAGTGAAGGACAGGGGCGCACTGAAGCTTTCTTT. The encoded protein is CASSEGQGRTEAFF.

This clonotype was counted at least ten times. The V call is TRBV7-9, the J call TRBJ2-6, with a weak D call TRBD2 (5 bases). CDR1 and CDR2 (germline): SEHNR, FQNEAQ (reference sequence). V was cut by 3 bases and J by 6 bases, with 12 bases left in between. The CDR3 runs 15 residues. The CDR3 protein is CASSFGGRPANVLTF. DNA of the CDR3: TGTGCCAGCAGCTTCGGCGGGCGCCCGGCCAACGTCCTGACTTTC.

The CDR3 nucleotides are TGTGCCAGCAGTTTAATGGTTGGACTTGATGAAAAACTGTTTTTT. Amino acids: CASSLMVGLDEKLFF. This chain joins TRBV27 and TRBJ1-4, with no clear D. CDR1 is MNHEY and CDR2 is SMNVEV in the germline V gene (reference sequence). The V and J ends lost 2 bases and 6 bases respectively, with 13 bases between them. CDR3 length: 15 residues.